This T cell receptor (beta chain) was sequenced in a study of T cell changes during pregnancy in multiple sclerosis. Generated by immunoSEQ multiplex PCR, the TCRdb table keeps only in-frame clones and is missing some. This sample has over 90,000 clones, with roughly nine tenths found just once. The germline V gene encodes CDR1 LNHDA and CDR2 SQIVND (reference sequence). CDR3 length: 16 amino acids. The V end was cut by 9 bases, the J end by 0 bases, with 15 bases between. Sequenced here: peripheral blood, sampled after pregnancy. The TCR sequence derives from a female donor with multiple sclerosis, enrolled in a pregnancy study. The chain recombines TRBV19 with TRBJ2-6; perhaps TRBD1 as D (6 bases). CDR3 sequence: CARPGQLPSGANVLTF. CDR3 DNA: TGTGCCAGACCGGGACAACTACCCTCTGGGGCCAACGTCCTGACTTTC.